This is a list of T cell receptor beta chains from one sample in a study of shared clonotypes between healthy human individuals. Clones were sequenced by immunoSEQ multiplex PCR, and TCRdb holds only the in-frame ones, with some missing. The sample includes 2.3 million or so clones, over 90% seen only once; the top ten take 0.39%. Specimen: naive CD4+ T cells from PBMCs. The receptors shown here come from a young man in good health. Some clones in this sample may be carry-over from other donors' samples. The CDR3 runs from the conserved cysteine through the conserved F or W. The order of the fields is clone size, J gene, V gene, D gene, CDR3 DNA, CDR3 protein. A D gene is named only where the DNA matches it firmly. Where a row states a size, it is once, few, many or the class of an expanded clone; other rows omit it.

>-|TRBJ1-5|TRBV2|TRBD1
TGTGCCAGCAACAGGGGTTTCAATCAGCCCCAGCATTTT
CASNRGFNQPQHF
>-|TRBJ1-1|TRBV28|-
TGTGCCAGCAGCCGGCTGACTGAAGCTTTCTTT
CASSRLTEAFF
>-|TRBJ1-3|TRBV7-2|TRBD1
TGTGCCAGCAGCCTCAGGGGGCTCTCTGGAAACACCATATATTTT
CASSLRGLSGNTIYF
>once|TRBJ2-6|TRBV19|-
TGTGCCAGTAGTGTGGGGGCTGGGGCCAACGTCCTGACTTTC
CASSVGAGANVLTF
>-|TRBJ2-2|TRBV6-1|-
TGTGCCAGCAGTGAATTTGGGTGGGTCGGGGAGCTGTTTTTT
CASSEFGWVGELFF
>once|TRBJ2-5|TRBV28|TRBD2
TGTGCCAGCAGTAAGAGCGGGAGTGCAGAGACCCAGTACTTC
CASSKSGSAETQYF
>-|TRBJ2-2|TRBV27|-
TGTGCCAGCAGTTCGGGGGGCAGGGGGAACGCCGGGGAGCTGTTTTTT
CASSSGGRGNAGELFF
>-|TRBJ2-3|TRBV27|-
TGTGCCAGCAGTTTATGGGACGGCAGCACAGATACGCAGTATTTT
CASSLWDGSTDTQYF
>-|TRBJ2-7|TRBV28|TRBD1
TGTGCCAGCAGGCCGTCAGGGGGTCTCTACGAGCAGTACTTC
CASRPSGGLYEQYF
>-|TRBJ2-1|TRBV18|-
TGTGCCAGCTCAGAGCTGAGCTCCTACAATGAGCAGTTCTTC
CASSELSSYNEQFF
>once|TRBJ2-1|TRBV5-4|-
TGTGCCAGCAGCCGACAGTACGGGGATGAGCAGTTCTTC
CASSRQYGDEQFF
>-|TRBJ2-7|TRBV4-1|-
TGCGCCAGCAGCCAAGGCGATCGGACCACCTACGAGCAGTACTTC
CASSQGDRTTYEQYF
>-|TRBJ1-1|TRBV6-5|-
TGTGCCAGCAGTTATCACGGGGGCACTGAAGCTTTCTTT
CASSYHGGTEAFF
>-|TRBJ2-1|TRBV18|TRBD2
TGTGCCAGCTCGACTAGCGGAAGCTCCTACAATGAGCAGTTCTTC
CASSTSGSSYNEQFF
>-|TRBJ2-3|TRBV7-2|-
TGTGCCAGCAGCGCGGGTATCACAGATACGCAGTATTTT
CASSAGITDTQYF
>-|TRBJ1-2|TRBV2|-
TGTGCCAGCAGTGGCCAGGGATCTAACTATGGCTACACCTTC
CASSGQGSNYGYTF
>-|TRBJ1-1|TRBV5-1|TRBD1
TGCGCCAGCAGCGCGGACAGGATGAACACTGAAGCTTTCTTT
CASSADRMNTEAFF
>-|TRBJ2-7|TRBV9|-
TGTGCCAGCAGCTCCCCCGGCGAGCAGTACTTC
CASSSPGEQYF
>-|TRBJ2-7|TRBV11-2|-
TGTGCCAGCAGCCTAACCCAGATGGGCGAGCAGTACTTC
CASSLTQMGEQYF
>-|TRBJ1-1|TRBV15|-
TGTGCCACCAGCAGAGATGTGGGGGGCACTGAAGCTTTCTTT
CATSRDVGGTEAFF
>once|TRBJ1-2|TRBV9|TRBD1
TGTGCCAGCGGGCACAGGGGGCAAAGGGGCTACACCTTC
CASGHRGQRGYTF
>once|TRBJ1-5|TRBV27|-
TGTGCCAGCAGTCCCAGGGGCTATGATCAGCCCCAGCATTTT
CASSPRGYDQPQHF
>-|TRBJ2-1|TRBV27|TRBD1
TGTGCCAGCAGTTTATCGCAGGGGGCGCGTCTAGCTTTCAGCAATGAGCAGTTCTTC
CASSLSQGARLAFSNEQFF
>few|TRBJ1-1|TRBV18|-
TGTGCCAGCTCGTCCCAGACAGGTCACGCTTTCTTT
CASSSQTGHAFF
>-|TRBJ2-6|TRBV28|TRBD2
TGTGCCAGCAGCTCCCCCGCTAGCGGGAGAATAGCTGGGGCCAACGTCCTGACTTTC
CASSSPASGRIAGANVLTF
>-|TRBJ1-1|TRBV5-1|-
TGCGCCAGCAGCTTGGAGGGGGGACGGAACACTGAAGCTTTCTTT
CASSLEGGRNTEAFF
>-|TRBJ2-7|TRBV28|-
TGTGCCAGCAGTTTACTAAGGCGGGTCTACGAGCAGTACTTC
CASSLLRRVYEQYF
>-|TRBJ1-1|TRBV5-1|TRBD1
TGCGCCAGCAGCGTGGACAGGGGACTGAACACTGAAGCTTTCTTT
CASSVDRGLNTEAFF
>-|TRBJ2-1|TRBV14|TRBD2
TGTGCCAGCAGCCAAGGTACAGGGGAACTAGCGGGAGCTGGCAATGAGCAGTTCTTC
CASSQGTGELAGAGNEQFF
>-|TRBJ1-4|TRBV7-8|-
TGTGCCAGCACGCGGGACGCGGATGAAAAACTGTTTTTT
CASTRDADEKLFF
>-|TRBJ2-3|TRBV11-2|TRBD2
TGTGCCAGCACCTCCGGGACTAGTAACTCCGATACGCAGTATTTT
CASTSGTSNSDTQYF
>-|TRBJ1-5|TRBV28|-
TGTGCCGGGGGGCAGCCCCAGCATTTT
CAGGQPQHF
>-|TRBJ2-5|TRBV7-8|TRBD1
TGTGCCAGCAGCCCGGGGACAGGACAAGAGACCCAGTACTTC
CASSPGTGQETQYF